This T cell receptor (beta chain) was identified during a study of stem cell transplantation in POMP-related autoinflammatory disease. Turning to the study itself: Before transplant, CD4+ T cells skewed naive and CD8+ proportions were low. Study observations and caveats: Fewer unique TRB V-J gene pairings were identified in patients with PRAID. Across all analyzed T-cell subsets, patients with PRAID tended toward reduced diversity and increased clonality.

Data came from immunoSEQ multiplex PCR; TCRdb stores just in-frame clones and leaves some out. The top ten clones hold 0.55% to 0.9% of a sample with around 32,000 clones, around 88% of them seen once. This clone was detected only a few times. The antigen remains undetermined. From germline, CDR1 is SNHLY and CDR2 FYNNEI. The germline V and J ends were trimmed by 2 bases and 6 bases, with 8 bases remaining between them. The CDR3 is 13 amino acids. This receptor was taken from a human donor with POMP-related autoinflammation and immune dysregulation (PRAID). The V gene is TRBV2, the J gene TRBJ1-3; tentatively, D is TRBD1 (5 bases). The sequencing here drew on CD4+ T cells from PBMCs, taken before stem cell transplantation. The chain's CDR3 is CASSEQGVNTIYF. The CDR3 bases are TGTGCCAGCAGTGAACAGGGCGTAAACACCATATATTTT.